These T cell receptor beta chains were read from a single sample in a study of T cell changes during pregnancy in multiple sclerosis. Clones were read by immunoSEQ multiplex PCR, and TCRdb kept only the in-frame ones, dropping some. This sample has just under 50,000 clones, with 91% found just once. Source: CD8+ T cells from peripheral blood mononuclear cells, taken after pregnancy. The receptors were sampled from a female donor with multiple sclerosis, enrolled in a pregnancy study. Each CDR3 is given with its conserved first and last residue. Fields, in order: D gene, CDR3 length, J gene, clone size, V gene, CDR3 DNA, CDR3 protein. D genes are given only for firm matches. Rows may omit the clone size; those that give it use once, few, many or a size class.

.	14	TRBJ2-1	.	TRBV13	TGTGCCAGCAGCTTAGAGGTCACACGAGGGGAGCAGTTCTTC	CASSLEVTRGEQFF
.	12	TRBJ1-1	.	TRBV5-5	TGTGCCAGCAGATTGGGCGGGGGTGAAGCTTTCTTT	CASRLGGGEAFF
TRBD2	17	TRBJ2-7	.	TRBV5-4	TGTGCCAGCAGTTCTTTCTTAGCGGGGGGGCCCTCCTACGAGCAGTACTTC	CASSSFLAGGPSYEQYF
TRBD2	18	TRBJ2-5	.	TRBV10-3	TGTGCCATCAGTGAGACGGGACTAGCGGGGGGCCAGCAAGAGACCCAGTACTTC	CAISETGLAGGQQETQYF
.	15	TRBJ2-7	.	TRBV2	TGTGCCAGCAGTGTCGGCAGGGCAGCGTCCTACGAGCAGTACTTC	CASSVGRAASYEQYF
.	17	TRBJ1-2	.	TRBV9	TGTGCCAGCAGCGTTTCAGCGACAGGAACGATTAACTATGGCTACACCTTC	CASSVSATGTINYGYTF
.	12	TRBJ2-7	.	TRBV7-9	TGTGCCAGCAGCCAGGGTTCCTACGAGCAGTACTTC	CASSQGSYEQYF
TRBD1	14	TRBJ1-1	.	TRBV19	TGTGCCAGTTCTGTGGGGACAGCTAACACTGAAGCTTTCTTT	CASSVGTANTEAFF
.	12	TRBJ2-1	once	TRBV5-6	TGTGCCAGCAGCCCTAGGTCCTATGAGCAGTTCTTC	CASSPRSYEQFF
.	12	TRBJ2-2	.	TRBV19	TGTGCCAGTGGGCATGGCACCGGGGAGCTGTTTTTT	CASGHGTGELFF
TRBD1	14	TRBJ2-2	.	TRBV6-4	TGTGCCAGCAGTGGGACAGGGGACACCGGGGAGCTGTTTTTT	CASSGTGDTGELFF
TRBD1	15	TRBJ1-2	.	TRBV2	TGTGCCAGCAGTGACGCAGGGGGTGCCCACTATGGCTACACCTTC	CASSDAGGAHYGYTF
.	14	TRBJ1-4	.	TRBV2	TGTGCCAGCAGCTACACCGTACTAAATGAAAAACTGTTTTTT	CASSYTVLNEKLFF
TRBD1	15	TRBJ2-1	.	TRBV27	TGTGCCAGCATCCCCACGGGGACAGACCTCAATGAGCAGTTCTTC	CASIPTGTDLNEQFF
TRBD1	15	TRBJ2-1	once	TRBV27	TGTGCCAGCAGTCTCCGGGACAGGGGGATGAATGAGCAGTTCTTC	CASSLRDRGMNEQFF
.	15	TRBJ2-1	.	TRBV2	TGTGCCAGCAGTACCGAGGGGGGGGCCTACAATGAGCAGTTCTTC	CASSTEGGAYNEQFF
.	14	TRBJ2-7	.	TRBV4-1	TGCGCCAGCAGCCAAATGTCGGGGGTCGACGAGCAGTACTTC	CASSQMSGVDEQYF
.	13	TRBJ2-7	.	TRBV11-2	TGTGCCAGCAGCCCGCCTTCTTCGGGGGAGCAGTACTTC	CASSPPSSGEQYF
.	14	TRBJ1-2	.	TRBV7-8	TGTGCCAGCAGCTTAGCTTCCTCTAACTATGGCTACACCTTC	CASSLASSNYGYTF
.	14	TRBJ2-3	.	TRBV15	TGTGCCACCAGCAGAGATGGGGCGCTTGATACGCAGTATTTT	CATSRDGALDTQYF
.	13	TRBJ1-1	.	TRBV7-8	TGTGCCAGCAGCTTAGGGCGGACTCTAGAAGCTTTCTTT	CASSLGRTLEAFF
TRBD1	15	TRBJ2-1	.	TRBV7-9	TGTGCCAGCAGCTTAGCACAGGGGGCTTACAATGAGCAGTTCTTC	CASSLAQGAYNEQFF
.	15	TRBJ2-3	.	TRBV5-8	TGTGCCAGCAGAATTAGGCTAGTCGGCACAGATACGCAGTATTTT	CASRIRLVGTDTQYF
.	14	TRBJ2-7	.	TRBV7-9	TGTGCCAGCACCATCACGGAGGGTATAAACGAGCAGTACTTC	CASTITEGINEQYF
.	12	TRBJ2-7	.	TRBV25-1	TGTGCCAGCCGAGGGTGGAATAACGAGCAGTACTTC	CASRGWNNEQYF
.	15	TRBJ1-4	.	TRBV13	TGTGCCAGCAGCTTAGAATCGGAGAGTTGGGAAAAACTGTTTTTT	CASSLESESWEKLFF
TRBD2	19	TRBJ2-3	.	TRBV27	TGTGCCAGCAGTTTAGGGGGACTAGCGGGGGGAACTCGCACAGATACGCAGTATTTT	CASSLGGLAGGTRTDTQYF
.	15	TRBJ2-2	.	TRBV7-9	TGTGCCAGCACCCGCGGGTCTACGAACACCGGGGAGCTGTTTTTT	CASTRGSTNTGELFF
TRBD2	19	TRBJ2-2	.	TRBV4-2	TGTGCCAGCAGCCATGGGACTAGCGGGGGGTTTTCGGGAACCGGGGAGCTGTTTTTT	CASSHGTSGGFSGTGELFF
TRBD1	14	TRBJ1-2	.	TRBV13	TGTGCCAGCAGCCCGGACAGGGGTGGAAATGGCTACACCTTC	CASSPDRGGNGYTF
TRBD1	13	TRBJ1-1	.	TRBV27	TGTGCCAGCCGCACAGGGGAGAACACTGAAGCTTTCTTT	CASRTGENTEAFF
.	13	TRBJ1-2	.	TRBV14	TGTGCCAGCAGCCGCGGGAGTAACTATGGCTACACCTTC	CASSRGSNYGYTF
.	13	TRBJ2-1	.	TRBV6-1	TGTGCCAGCAGTGAATTCGAGGTCAATGAGCAGTTCTTC	CASSEFEVNEQFF
.	12	TRBJ2-1	.	TRBV27	TGTGCCAGCAGTTGGGGGCTGAATGAGCAGTTCTTC	CASSWGLNEQFF
TRBD1	14	TRBJ2-3	.	TRBV6-5	TGTGCCAGCAACTGGGCAGGGGGCGCAGATACGCAGTATTTT	CASNWAGGADTQYF
.	16	TRBJ1-5	.	TRBV18	TGTGCCAGCTCACCAGGGGCCAGCAATAGCAATCAGCCCCAGCATTTT	CASSPGASNSNQPQHF
.	15	TRBJ1-4	.	TRBV28	TGTGCCAGCAGTCCTCCCGGGATTCTTGGAGAAAAACTGTTTTTT	CASSPPGILGEKLFF
.	12	TRBJ2-1	.	TRBV5-5	TGTGCCAGCAGCTTCAGCGTGGATGAGCAGTTCTTC	CASSFSVDEQFF
.	15	TRBJ1-6	.	TRBV27	TGTGCCAGCAGTTTACCGCCCGGGTGGAACTCACCCCTCCACTTT	CASSLPPGWNSPLHF
TRBD1	15	TRBJ1-2	.	TRBV11-2	TGTGCCAGCACCCTAGGAGGGGGCGCTTACTATGGCTACACCTTC	CASTLGGGAYYGYTF
TRBD1	16	TRBJ2-7	.	TRBV5-6	TGTGCCAGCAGCTTGGCCGGGACAGGGGGCCTTCGTGAGCAGTACTTC	CASSLAGTGGLREQYF
.	12	TRBJ1-1	once	TRBV5-5	TGTGCCAGCAGCTTGGGTCCTGTTGAAGCTTTCTTT	CASSLGPVEAFF
.	18	TRBJ2-6	.	TRBV27	TGTGCCAGCAGTTCCAACGCGGAACCCGTCTCTGGGGCCAACGTCCTGACTTTC	CASSSNAEPVSGANVLTF
.	12	TRBJ1-2	.	TRBV5-6	TGTGCCAGCAGCACGGGACAAGCGCCTGGCACCTTC	CASSTGQAPGTF
.	14	TRBJ2-1	.	TRBV7-8	TGTGCCAGCAGCGCCTTGGGGGGATACAATGAGCAGTTCTTC	CASSALGGYNEQFF
TRBD2	14	TRBJ2-3	.	TRBV13	TGTGCCAGCAGCTCGGGACTAGCTTCAGATACGCAGTATTTT	CASSSGLASDTQYF
TRBD2	12	TRBJ2-5	.	TRBV19	TGTGCCAGTAGGCGGGGGCAAGAGACCCAGTACTTC	CASRRGQETQYF
.	17	TRBJ2-1	.	TRBV7-7	TGTGCTAGCAGCTTAGGCGGCGGGGGTTTCAGGGGCAATGAGCAGTTCTTC	CASSLGGGGFRGNEQFF
TRBD1	15	TRBJ1-5	.	TRBV6-1	TGTGCCAGCAGCGGTGACAGGGGTGGCAATCAGCCCCAGCATTTT	CASSGDRGGNQPQHF
.	14	TRBJ2-7	.	TRBV7-3	TGTGCCAGCAGCTTTACGGCTAGCTCCCACGAGCAGTACTTC	CASSFTASSHEQYF